The rows below give T cell receptor beta chains drawn from one sample of a study of blood T cell repertoires in COVID-19. Generated by immunoSEQ multiplex PCR, the TCRdb table keeps only in-frame clones and is missing some. Among some 150,000 clones listed, around 85% were seen once. The sequenced material came from peripheral blood. Receptors were obtained from a woman aged 55 to 70 with COVID-19, enrolled during active disease. CDR3s leave out the opening cysteine and the closing phenylalanine or tryptophan. Each record gives: J gene, V gene, D gene, CDR3 protein. The D gene is left open where the match is weak.

J: TRBJ2-1; V: TRBV4-1; D: TRBD2; CDR3: ASSQLAGGPVLAYNEQF
J: TRBJ1-2; V: TRBV12-5; D: TRBD1; CDR3: ASGPGTGSIGYT
J: TRBJ1-3; V: TRBV11-2; D: -; CDR3: ASSFKSSGNTIY
J: TRBJ1-4; V: TRBV3-1/TRBV3-2; D: -; CDR3: ASSHWTGGTEKLF
J: TRBJ2-1; V: TRBV7-3; D: -; CDR3: ASSPGREAEDNEQF
J: TRBJ2-7; V: TRBV10-2; D: -; CDR3: ASSEARGKYEQY
J: TRBJ2-1; V: TRBV30; D: TRBD1; CDR3: AWNRGENEQF
J: TRBJ1-3; V: TRBV5-1; D: -; CDR3: ASSLVQGSSSGNTIY
J: TRBJ2-3; V: TRBV3-1/TRBV3-2; D: TRBD2; CDR3: ASSLLAGRTDTQY
J: TRBJ2-7; V: TRBV11-1; D: TRBD2; CDR3: ASSRSGSTYEQY
J: TRBJ2-1; V: TRBV13; D: TRBD2; CDR3: ASTLGSGDQF
J: TRBJ1-4; V: TRBV27; D: -; CDR3: ASSLNWQGRVTTNEKLF
J: TRBJ1-1; V: TRBV6-5; D: TRBD1; CDR3: ASSYSRQGTEAF
J: TRBJ2-5; V: TRBV11-2; D: TRBD2; CDR3: ASSLGASGRYQETQY
J: TRBJ2-1; V: TRBV19; D: TRBD2; CDR3: ASSLRDRTSGTPYNEQF
J: TRBJ2-7; V: TRBV7-9; D: TRBD1; CDR3: ASSLQGNYEQY
J: TRBJ2-1; V: TRBV3-1/TRBV3-2; D: TRBD2; CDR3: ASSRMGSGRSNEQF
J: TRBJ2-7; V: TRBV5-4; D: -; CDR3: ASSLDRGGREQY
J: TRBJ1-4; V: TRBV11-2; D: -; CDR3: ARQGGRGEEKLF
J: TRBJ1-6; V: TRBV30; D: -; CDR3: AWNQEDSPLH
J: TRBJ2-2; V: TRBV19; D: -; CDR3: ASSLGPTRVTGELF
J: TRBJ1-6; V: TRBV12-5; D: -; CDR3: ASGLDAELRDSPLH
J: TRBJ1-1; V: TRBV6-5; D: -; CDR3: ASRQTVNTEAF
J: TRBJ2-7; V: TRBV18; D: TRBD1; CDR3: ASSPQGQDSYEQY
J: TRBJ1-2; V: TRBV2; D: -; CDR3: ASSPRVDYGYT
J: TRBJ1-1; V: TRBV4-1; D: -; CDR3: ASIPGGRRTEAF
J: TRBJ2-7; V: TRBV28; D: -; CDR3: ASWRGTAYEQY
J: TRBJ1-1; V: TRBV9; D: -; CDR3: ASSQGAAPEAF
J: TRBJ1-4; V: TRBV28; D: -; CDR3: ASREGQTNEKLF
J: TRBJ2-7; V: TRBV19; D: -; CDR3: ASSIRTAPSYEQY
J: TRBJ1-1; V: TRBV2; D: TRBD1; CDR3: ASSRTGILGFEAF
J: TRBJ2-1; V: TRBV6-4; D: TRBD2; CDR3: ASSDGLAGGRGEQF
J: TRBJ1-5; V: TRBV19; D: -; CDR3: ASSILGEGQPQH
J: TRBJ1-3; V: TRBV15; D: -; CDR3: ATSRAVPGNTIY
J: TRBJ2-1; V: TRBV5-4; D: TRBD2; CDR3: ASSGGLAGGFYNEQF
J: TRBJ1-5; V: TRBV5-1; D: -; CDR3: ASSLEASNQPQH
J: TRBJ2-1; V: TRBV5-3; D: -; CDR3: ARSFIAVGNEQF
J: TRBJ1-2; V: TRBV6-6; D: -; CDR3: ASSPSQGPSYGYT
J: TRBJ1-2; V: TRBV5-1; D: TRBD1; CDR3: ASSLAGQGTYGYT
J: TRBJ1-4; V: TRBV4-3; D: -; CDR3: ASSQDLREGQDEKLF